This TCR beta chain was sequenced during a study of blood T cell repertoires in COVID-19. In the authors' workflow: Amplification of reference gene primers provided the estimated nucleated cell counts. The repertoire was sequenced with immunoSEQ multiplex PCR; TCRdb's copy has only in-frame clones and lacks some. The D gene and trimming were derived from the DNA, and the V and J assignments and clone size from that table. The sample has 250,000 to 400,000 clones, about 87% seen once. With V trimmed by 5 bases and J by 2 bases, 5 bases remained unmatched. Looked up from germline, CDR1 is SNHLY and CDR2 is FYNNEI. The CDR3 covers 15 residues.

Sequencing was done on a sample of PBMCs or T cells enriched from blood (not recorded which). The chain has TRBV2 and TRBJ2-4; 8 positions match TRBD1. The sequence derives from a woman aged 25 to 39 who had recovered from COVID-19. The CDR3 protein is CASSTQGASKNIQYF. The CDR3 DNA is TGTGCCAGCAGTACGCAGGGGGCGTCCAAAAACATTCAGTACTTC.